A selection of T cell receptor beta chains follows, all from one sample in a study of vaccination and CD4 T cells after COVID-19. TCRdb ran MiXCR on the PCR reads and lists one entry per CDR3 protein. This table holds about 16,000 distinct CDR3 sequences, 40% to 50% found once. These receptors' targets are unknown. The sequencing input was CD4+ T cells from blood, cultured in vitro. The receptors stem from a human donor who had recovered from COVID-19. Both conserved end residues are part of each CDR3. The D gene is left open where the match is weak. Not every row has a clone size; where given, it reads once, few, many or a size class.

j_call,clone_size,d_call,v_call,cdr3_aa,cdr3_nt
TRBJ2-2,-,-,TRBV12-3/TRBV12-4,CASTDSGGTGELFF,TGTGCCAGCACAGATAGCGGAGGCACCGGGGAGCTGTTTTTT
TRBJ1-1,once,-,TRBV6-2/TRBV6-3,CASSYSDNTEAFF,TGTGCCAGCAGTTACTCGGACAACACTGAAGCTTTCTTT
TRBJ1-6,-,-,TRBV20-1,CSVPRQALLNSPLHF,TGCAGTGTTCCCCGACAGGCCTTATTGAATTCACCCCTCCACTTT
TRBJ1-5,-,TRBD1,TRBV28,CASISTGVVGQPQHF,TGTGCCAGCATCTCGACAGGGGTAGTGGGTCAGCCCCAGCATTTT
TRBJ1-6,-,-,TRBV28,CASSFRDTHNSPLHF,TGTGCCAGCAGTTTCCGGGACACCCATAATTCACCCCTCCACTTT
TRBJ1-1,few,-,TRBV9,CASSVGWATEAFF,TGTGCCAGCAGCGTAGGGTGGGCAACTGAAGCTTTCTTT
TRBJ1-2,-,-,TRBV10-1,CASSDLRDVRGYTF,TGCGCCAGCAGTGACTTACGGGATGTCCGTGGCTACACCTTC
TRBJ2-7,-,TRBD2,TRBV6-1,CASSGFDLAGGQAQYF,TGTGCCAGCAGTGGGTTTGACTTAGCGGGAGGGCAAGCGCAGTACTTC
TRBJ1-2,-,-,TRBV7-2,CASKGGRGNYGYTF,TGTGCCAGCAAGGGGGGGCGAGGTAACTATGGCTACACCTTC
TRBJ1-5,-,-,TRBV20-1,CSATGSNQPQHF,TGCAGTGCAACAGGGTCCAATCAGCCCCAGCATTTT
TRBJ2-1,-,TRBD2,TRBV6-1,CASTPGGGNEQFF,TGTGCCAGCACCCCCGGGGGGGGCAATGAGCAGTTCTTC
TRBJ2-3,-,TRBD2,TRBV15,CATSRGLAATDTQYF,TGTGCCACCAGCAGAGGTCTAGCGGCGACAGATACGCAGTATTTT
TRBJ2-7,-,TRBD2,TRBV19,CASSPGVAGPTYEQYF,TGTGCCAGTAGTCCGGGGGTAGCGGGTCCCACCTACGAGCAGTACTTC
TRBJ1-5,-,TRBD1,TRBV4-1,CASSQDQQGGQPQHF,TGCGCCAGCAGCCAAGATCAGCAGGGGGGTCAGCCCCAGCATTTT
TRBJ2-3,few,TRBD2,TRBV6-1,CASRGLAGDVRITDTQYF,TGTGCCAGCAGGGGACTAGCGGGAGATGTCCGTATCACAGATACGCAGTATTTT
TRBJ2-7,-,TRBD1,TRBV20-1,CSATRTGLGEQYF,TGCAGTGCCACTCGGACAGGATTGGGCGAGCAGTACTTC
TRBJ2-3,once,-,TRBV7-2,CASSLDVVLGNTQYF,TGTGCCAGCAGCTTAGATGTGGTACTGGGGAATACGCAGTATTTT
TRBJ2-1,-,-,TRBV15,CATSAWGQNEQFF,TGTGCCACCAGCGCCTGGGGGCAGAATGAGCAGTTCTTC
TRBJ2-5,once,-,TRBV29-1,CSVYSIQETQYF,TGCAGCGTTTACAGCATCCAAGAGACCCAGTACTTC
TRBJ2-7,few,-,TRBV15,CATRAALLSYEQYF,TGTGCCACCAGAGCAGCTCTCCTCTCCTACGAGCAGTACTTC
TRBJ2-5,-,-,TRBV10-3,CAISESGRDVETQYF,TGTGCCATCAGTGAGTCGGGAAGGGACGTGGAGACCCAGTACTTC
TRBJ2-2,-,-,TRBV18,CASSPRTLNTGELFF,TGTGCCAGCTCACCTCGGACACTGAACACCGGGGAGCTGTTTTTT
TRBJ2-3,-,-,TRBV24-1,CATSDLQQGADTQYF,TGTGCCACCAGTGATTTGCAACAGGGAGCAGATACGCAGTATTTT
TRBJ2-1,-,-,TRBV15,CATSRDSAEIYNEQFF,TGTGCCACCAGCAGAGATAGTGCGGAGATCTACAATGAGCAGTTCTTC
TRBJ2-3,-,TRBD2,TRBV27,CASRSGGSGDTQYF,TGTGCCAGCAGATCCGGGGGGTCTGGAGATACGCAGTATTTT
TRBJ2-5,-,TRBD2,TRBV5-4,CASRPKEREGHQWETQYF,TGTGCCAGCAGACCGAAGGAGCGGGAGGGCCATCAGTGGGAGACCCAGTACTTC
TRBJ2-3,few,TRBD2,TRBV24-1,CATSDTLAGVADTQYF,TGTGCCACCAGTGACACGCTAGCGGGAGTGGCAGATACGCAGTATTTT
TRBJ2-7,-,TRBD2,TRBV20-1,CSARDQVGRLNSYEQYF,TGCAGTGCTAGAGATCAAGTCGGGAGGCTGAATTCCTACGAGCAGTACTTC
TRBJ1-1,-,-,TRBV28,CASSPHGTQHTEAFF,TGTGCCAGCAGTCCCCACGGGACCCAGCACACTGAAGCTTTCTTT
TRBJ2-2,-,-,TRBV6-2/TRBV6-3,CASTTGRDQSRYTGELFF,TGTGCCAGCACCACGGGGCGGGACCAATCAAGATACACCGGGGAGCTGTTTTTT
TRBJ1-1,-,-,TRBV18,CASSPLTEAFF,TGTGCCAGCTCACCACTGACTGAAGCTTTCTTT
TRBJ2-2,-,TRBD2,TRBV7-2,CASSYLAGEVTGELFF,TGTGCCAGCAGCTACCTAGCGGGAGAAGTAACCGGGGAGCTGTTTTTT
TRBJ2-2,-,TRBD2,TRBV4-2,CASSQDRAGGGTGELFF,TGTGCCAGCAGCCAAGATAGGGCGGGAGGAGGTACCGGGGAGCTGTTTTTT
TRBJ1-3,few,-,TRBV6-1,CASSGARLSGNTIYF,TGTGCCAGCAGTGGGGCCAGGCTCTCTGGAAACACCATATATTTT
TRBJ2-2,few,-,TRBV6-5,CASSYSQGTPGNTGELFF,TGTGCCAGCAGTTACTCTCAGGGGACCCCGGGAAACACCGGGGAGCTGTTTTTT
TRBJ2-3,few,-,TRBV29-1,CSTRGDAGDTQYF,TGCAGCACCCGTGGGGACGCGGGAGATACGCAGTATTTT
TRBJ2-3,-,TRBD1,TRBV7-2,CASSLRGQGTDTQYF,TGTGCCAGCAGCTTAAGAGGACAGGGCACAGATACGCAGTATTTT
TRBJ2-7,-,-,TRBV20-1,CSAYYSTTYEQYF,TGCAGTGCTTACTATAGCACCACCTACGAGCAGTACTTC
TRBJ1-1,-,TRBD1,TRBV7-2,CASSEDRVVTEAFF,TGTGCCAGCAGCGAGGACAGGGTCGTGACTGAAGCTTTCTTT
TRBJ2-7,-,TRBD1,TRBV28,CASVSSGQVSYEQYF,TGTGCCAGCGTTTCTTCGGGACAGGTCTCCTACGAGCAGTACTTC